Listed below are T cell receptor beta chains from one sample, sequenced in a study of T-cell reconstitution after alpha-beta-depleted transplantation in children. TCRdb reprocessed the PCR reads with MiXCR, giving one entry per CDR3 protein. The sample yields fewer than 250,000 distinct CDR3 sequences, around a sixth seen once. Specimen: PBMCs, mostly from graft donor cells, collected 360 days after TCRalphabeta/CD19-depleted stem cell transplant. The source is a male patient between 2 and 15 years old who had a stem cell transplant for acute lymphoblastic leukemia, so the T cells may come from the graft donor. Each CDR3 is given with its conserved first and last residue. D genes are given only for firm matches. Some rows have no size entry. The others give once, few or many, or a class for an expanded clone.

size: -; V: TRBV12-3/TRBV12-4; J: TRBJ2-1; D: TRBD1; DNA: TGTGCCAGCAGTTTAGTATGGGCAGGGGGATTCAATGAGCAGTTCTTC; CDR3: CASSLVWAGGFNEQFF
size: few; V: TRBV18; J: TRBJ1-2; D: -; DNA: TGTGCCAGCTCACCACAAGACAGCTATGGCTACACCTTC; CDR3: CASSPQDSYGYTF
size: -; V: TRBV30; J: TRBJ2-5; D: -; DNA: TGTGCCTGGAGTCGGTGGGGGGTCCAAGAGACCCAGTACTTC; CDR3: CAWSRWGVQETQYF
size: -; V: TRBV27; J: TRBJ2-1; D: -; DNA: TGTGCCAGCGGATACAGGGACAATGAGCAGTTCTTC; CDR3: CASGYRDNEQFF
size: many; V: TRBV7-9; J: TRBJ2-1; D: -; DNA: TGTGCCAGCAGTCGTCCCGGAGATGAGCAGTTCTTC; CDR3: CASSRPGDEQFF
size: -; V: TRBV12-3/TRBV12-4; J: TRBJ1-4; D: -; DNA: TGTGCCAGCAGTCGGGGCCCCTTGGGACTGTTTTTT; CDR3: CASSRGPLGLFF
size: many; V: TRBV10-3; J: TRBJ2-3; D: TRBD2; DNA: TGTGCCATCAGTGATGGGCCAGGGAGGGACACAGATACGCAGTATTTT; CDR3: CAISDGPGRDTDTQYF
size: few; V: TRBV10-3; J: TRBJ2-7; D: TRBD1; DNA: TGTGCCATCAGTGGGGGACAGGGAGGTTCCTACGAGCAGTACTTC; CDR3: CAISGGQGGSYEQYF
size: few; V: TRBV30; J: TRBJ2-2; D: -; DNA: TGTGCCGCGAGGGGGGTGAACACCGGGGAGCTGTTTTTT; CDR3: CAARGVNTGELFF
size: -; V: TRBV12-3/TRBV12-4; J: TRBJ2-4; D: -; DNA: TGTGCCAGCAGTCGACCCGGGGTTAGAGCCAAAAACATTCAGTACTTC; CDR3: CASSRPGVRAKNIQYF
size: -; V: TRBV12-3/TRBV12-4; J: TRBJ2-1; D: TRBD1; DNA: TGTGCCAGCAGTCGCGCACTACAGGGGGCCCTTTTGAATGAGCAGTTCTTC; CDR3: CASSRALQGALLNEQFF
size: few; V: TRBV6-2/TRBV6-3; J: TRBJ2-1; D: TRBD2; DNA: TGTGCCAGCAGAACCCCCCCTGAGTTAGCGGGAGGGCCAAATGAGCAGTTCTTC; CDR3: CASRTPPELAGGPNEQFF
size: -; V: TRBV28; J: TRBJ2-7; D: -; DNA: TGTGCCAGCAGTTCCGGGGGGCAAATCAACGAGCAGTACTTC; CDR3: CASSSGGQINEQYF
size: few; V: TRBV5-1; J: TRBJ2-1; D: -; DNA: TGCGCCAGCAGCTTGATTTTTATTACTCCCTCCTACAATGAGCAGTTCTTC; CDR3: CASSLIFITPSYNEQFF
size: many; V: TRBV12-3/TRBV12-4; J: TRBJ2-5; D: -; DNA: TGTGCCAGCAGTTTAGGTAGTTCCCAAGAGACCCAGTACTTC; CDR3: CASSLGSSQETQYF
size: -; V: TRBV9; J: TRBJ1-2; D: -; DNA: TGTGCCAGCAGCATACACAGTGGACGGTTATATGGCTACACCTTC; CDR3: CASSIHSGRLYGYTF
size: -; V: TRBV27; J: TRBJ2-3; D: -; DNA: TGTGCCAGCAGCCCCGGCCCCGGGGGCGGTAGGACGCAGTATTTT; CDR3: CASSPGPGGGRTQYF
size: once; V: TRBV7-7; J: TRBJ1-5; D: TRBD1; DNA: TGTGCCAGCAGCTTCCTGGGACAGGGGGCCGAACAGCCCCAGCATTTT; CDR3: CASSFLGQGAEQPQHF
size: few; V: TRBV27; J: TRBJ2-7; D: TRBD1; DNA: TGTGCCAGCAGTTGGGACAGGGTGCAAGAGCAGTACTTC; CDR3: CASSWDRVQEQYF
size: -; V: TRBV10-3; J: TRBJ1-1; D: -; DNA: TGTGCCATCAGTCCCCGACAGATGAACACTGAAGCTTTCTTT; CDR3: CAISPRQMNTEAFF
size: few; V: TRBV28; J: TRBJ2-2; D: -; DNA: TGTGCCAGCCAAGGGGGGGAGCAGGAAGGGGCCTACACCGGGGAGCTGTTTTTT; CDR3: CASQGGEQEGAYTGELFF
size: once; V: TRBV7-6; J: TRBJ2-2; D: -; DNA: TGTGCCAGCAGCAGAACCAGGGGGGGGACCGGGGAGCTGTTTTTT; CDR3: CASSRTRGGTGELFF
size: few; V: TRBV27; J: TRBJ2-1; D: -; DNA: TGTGCCAGCAGTTTACGGCACTACAATGAGCAGTTCTTC; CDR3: CASSLRHYNEQFF
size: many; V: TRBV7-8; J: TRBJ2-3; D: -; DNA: TGTGCCAGCAGCTTAGCCCCCCCAGGAGCCACTAGCACAGATACGCAGTATTTT; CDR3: CASSLAPPGATSTDTQYF
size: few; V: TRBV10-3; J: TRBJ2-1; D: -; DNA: TGTGCCATCAGTGATCCGAATGAGCAGTTCTTC; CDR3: CAISDPNEQFF
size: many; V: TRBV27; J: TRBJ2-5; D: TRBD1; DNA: TGTGCCAGCAGTTTATCGTACAGGGGCCATTTTACGAGCCCAGAGACCCAGTACTTC; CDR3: CASSLSYRGHFTSPETQYF
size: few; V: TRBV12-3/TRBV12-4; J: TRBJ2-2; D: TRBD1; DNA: TGTGCCAGCAGGGCGGACAGGGGAAAGACCGGGGAGCTGTTTTTT; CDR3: CASRADRGKTGELFF
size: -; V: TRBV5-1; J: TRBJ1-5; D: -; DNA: TGCGCCAGCAGCTTGAGGCCGAGCAATCAGCCCCAGCATTTT; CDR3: CASSLRPSNQPQHF
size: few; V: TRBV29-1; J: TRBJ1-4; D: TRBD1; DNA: TGCAGCGCCAAGGGACAGTTTAATGAAAAACTGTTTTTT; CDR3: CSAKGQFNEKLFF
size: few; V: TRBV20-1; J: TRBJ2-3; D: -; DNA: TGCAGTGTGCCTATGAGTCATACAGATACGCAGTATTTT; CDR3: CSVPMSHTDTQYF
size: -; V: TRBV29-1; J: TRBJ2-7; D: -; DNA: TGCAGCGTAGGGGCCGGTCTCTCCTACGAGCAGTACTTC; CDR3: CSVGAGLSYEQYF